Listed below are T cell receptor beta chains from one sample, sequenced in a study of T cell repertoires in ileal Crohn's disease. Only in-frame clones appear in the TCRdb table, and some are missing; sequencing was by immunoSEQ multiplex PCR. This table holds 4,500 to 6,500 clones, roughly 78% found once. The specimen sequenced was ileal tissue. Source of these receptors: an adult with Crohn's disease. Each CDR3 is given with its conserved first and last residue. A D gene is named only where the DNA matches it firmly. Size tells how often a clone was seen (once, few, many) or the class of an expanded clone, and some rows leave it out.

V gene: TRBV10-2; clone size: .; J gene: TRBJ2-2; D gene: TRBD2; CDR3 protein: CASSRRSGGAPGELFF; CDR3 DNA: TGCGCCAGCAGCCGGCGTAGCGGGGGGGCCCCCGGGGAGCTGTTTTTT
V gene: TRBV7-9; clone size: .; J gene: TRBJ1-5; D gene: TRBD1; CDR3 protein: CASSFSGTGGVGSNQPQHF; CDR3 DNA: TGTGCCAGCAGCTTCTCCGGGACAGGGGGCGTCGGAAGCAATCAGCCCCAGCATTTT
V gene: TRBV15; clone size: .; J gene: TRBJ2-3; D gene: .; CDR3 protein: CATSRKSGGTTDTQYF; CDR3 DNA: TGTGCCACCAGCCGGAAGTCAGGCGGTACTACAGATACGCAGTATTTT
V gene: TRBV7-6; clone size: once; J gene: TRBJ1-3; D gene: TRBD1; CDR3 protein: CASSLGQGRSGNTIYF; CDR3 DNA: TGTGCCAGCAGCTTGGGACAGGGGAGATCTGGAAACACCATATATTTT
V gene: TRBV9; clone size: .; J gene: TRBJ2-2; D gene: TRBD2; CDR3 protein: CASSVAGGGGRFDTGELFF; CDR3 DNA: TGTGCCAGCAGCGTAGCTGGGGGGGGCGGGAGGTTCGACACCGGGGAGCTGTTTTTT
V gene: TRBV5-6; clone size: .; J gene: TRBJ1-2; D gene: .; CDR3 protein: CASGEEGEGYGYTF; CDR3 DNA: TGTGCCAGCGGCGAGGAGGGGGAGGGCTATGGCTACACCTTC
V gene: TRBV15; clone size: .; J gene: TRBJ2-7; D gene: TRBD2; CDR3 protein: CATSRAGRAYEQYF; CDR3 DNA: TGTGCCACCAGCAGAGCTGGGAGGGCCTACGAGCAGTACTTC
V gene: TRBV2; clone size: .; J gene: TRBJ2-1; D gene: .; CDR3 protein: CASSELVAGEQFF; CDR3 DNA: TGTGCCAGCAGTGAATTGGTGGCCGGGGAGCAGTTCTTC
V gene: TRBV6-5; clone size: .; J gene: TRBJ1-5; D gene: TRBD1; CDR3 protein: CASSRGDSSNQPQHF; CDR3 DNA: TGTGCCAGCAGCCGAGGGGACAGCTCCAATCAGCCCCAGCATTTT
V gene: TRBV4-1; clone size: .; J gene: TRBJ2-1; D gene: TRBD2; CDR3 protein: CASSLIAGGAYNEQFF; CDR3 DNA: TGCGCCAGCAGCCTGATAGCGGGAGGGGCCTACAATGAGCAGTTCTTC
V gene: TRBV5-1; clone size: .; J gene: TRBJ1-5; D gene: .; CDR3 protein: CASSPRGSNQPQHF; CDR3 DNA: TGCGCCAGCAGCCCGCGAGGGAGCAATCAGCCCCAGCATTTT
V gene: TRBV15; clone size: .; J gene: TRBJ2-3; D gene: .; CDR3 protein: CATSRGRPTTDTQYF; CDR3 DNA: TGTGCCACCAGCAGGGGGAGGCCCACCACAGATACGCAGTATTTT
V gene: TRBV7-2; clone size: .; J gene: TRBJ2-1; D gene: .; CDR3 protein: CASGIAGTGIYNEQFF; CDR3 DNA: TGTGCCAGCGGTATAGCGGGGACAGGGATTTACAATGAGCAGTTCTTC
V gene: TRBV29-1; clone size: few; J gene: TRBJ1-2; D gene: .; CDR3 protein: CSVGSGDYGYTF; CDR3 DNA: TGCAGCGTTGGGTCAGGGGACTATGGCTACACCTTC
V gene: TRBV4-2; clone size: .; J gene: TRBJ1-2; D gene: TRBD1; CDR3 protein: CASSQDEGTVLYGYTF; CDR3 DNA: TGTGCCAGCAGCCAAGATGAGGGGACAGTTCTGTATGGCTACACCTTC
V gene: TRBV14; clone size: .; J gene: TRBJ2-3; D gene: TRBD2; CDR3 protein: CASSPPISTSGRRTDTQYF; CDR3 DNA: TGTGCCAGCAGCCCACCAATATCCACTAGCGGGAGACGAACAGATACGCAGTATTTT
V gene: TRBV20-1; clone size: once; J gene: TRBJ2-5; D gene: .; CDR3 protein: CSARLETQYF; CDR3 DNA: TGCAGTGCACGGTTAGAGACCCAGTACTTC
V gene: TRBV2; clone size: few; J gene: TRBJ2-1; D gene: TRBD2; CDR3 protein: CASIIGTSGENEQFF; CDR3 DNA: TGTGCCAGCATAATTGGGACTAGCGGGGAGAATGAGCAGTTCTTC
V gene: TRBV23-1; clone size: once; J gene: TRBJ2-1; D gene: .; CDR3 protein: CASSQSIGTRFFHEQFF; CDR3 DNA: TGCGCCAGCAGTCAATCGATCGGTACCCGATTTTTCCATGAGCAGTTCTTC
V gene: TRBV25-1; clone size: .; J gene: TRBJ2-5; D gene: TRBD2; CDR3 protein: CASSAPGLQETQYF; CDR3 DNA: TGTGCCAGCAGTGCACCGGGACTACAAGAGACCCAGTACTTC
V gene: TRBV5-1; clone size: .; J gene: TRBJ2-4; D gene: .; CDR3 protein: CASSLDQGFSVKNIQYF; CDR3 DNA: TGCGCCAGCAGCTTGGACCAGGGATTTTCGGTCAAAAACATTCAGTACTTC
V gene: TRBV7-9; clone size: .; J gene: TRBJ1-1; D gene: .; CDR3 protein: CASSLAGLNTEAFF; CDR3 DNA: TGTGCCAGCAGCTTAGCGGGGTTGAACACTGAAGCTTTCTTT
V gene: TRBV7-3; clone size: .; J gene: TRBJ2-2; D gene: .; CDR3 protein: CASSLAGGWGPNTGELFF; CDR3 DNA: TGTGCCAGCAGCTTAGCGGGTGGTTGGGGACCGAACACCGGGGAGCTGTTTTTT
V gene: TRBV4-1; clone size: .; J gene: TRBJ1-3; D gene: .; CDR3 protein: CASSQQVSRGNTIYF; CDR3 DNA: TGCGCCAGCAGCCAGCAAGTTTCTCGGGGAAACACCATATATTTT
V gene: TRBV4-2; clone size: once; J gene: TRBJ2-1; D gene: TRBD2; CDR3 protein: CASSQDSGGANEQFF; CDR3 DNA: TGTGCCAGCAGCCAAGATAGCGGGGGGGCCAATGAGCAGTTCTTC
V gene: TRBV28; clone size: .; J gene: TRBJ1-5; D gene: .; CDR3 protein: CASSPIGKVDQPQHF; CDR3 DNA: TGTGCCAGCAGCCCAATCGGGAAAGTGGATCAGCCCCAGCATTTT
V gene: TRBV5-5; clone size: .; J gene: TRBJ1-5; D gene: .; CDR3 protein: CASSQEPSNQPQHF; CDR3 DNA: TGTGCCAGCAGCCAGGAACCGTCCAATCAGCCCCAGCATTTT
V gene: TRBV9; clone size: .; J gene: TRBJ2-5; D gene: .; CDR3 protein: CASSGQGLPQETQYF; CDR3 DNA: TGTGCCAGCAGCGGACAGGGACTACCTCAAGAGACCCAGTACTTC
V gene: TRBV6-6; clone size: few; J gene: TRBJ1-2; D gene: TRBD1; CDR3 protein: CASSPGTGKGYTF; CDR3 DNA: TGTGCCAGCAGCCCGGGGACAGGGAAGGGCTACACCTTC
V gene: TRBV9; clone size: .; J gene: TRBJ2-2; D gene: .; CDR3 protein: CASSVVSGTGELFF; CDR3 DNA: TGTGCCAGCAGCGTAGTGAGCGGCACCGGGGAGCTGTTTTTT
V gene: TRBV18; clone size: .; J gene: TRBJ1-1; D gene: .; CDR3 protein: CASSPRDGNTEAFF; CDR3 DNA: TGTGCCAGCTCACCACGGGATGGAAACACTGAAGCTTTCTTT
V gene: TRBV30; clone size: .; J gene: TRBJ1-1; D gene: TRBD1; CDR3 protein: CAWSVNRGSEAFF; CDR3 DNA: TGTGCCTGGAGCGTGAACAGGGGGTCTGAAGCTTTCTTT
V gene: TRBV11-3; clone size: .; J gene: TRBJ2-3; D gene: .; CDR3 protein: CASSFYADTQYF; CDR3 DNA: TGTGCCAGCAGCTTTTATGCAGATACGCAGTATTTT
V gene: TRBV5-1; clone size: few; J gene: TRBJ2-3; D gene: .; CDR3 protein: CASSLAEWSDTQYF; CDR3 DNA: TGCGCCAGCAGCTTGGCTGAGTGGTCAGATACGCAGTATTTT
V gene: TRBV4-2; clone size: .; J gene: TRBJ1-5; D gene: .; CDR3 protein: CASSPGVNQPQHF; CDR3 DNA: TGTGCCAGCAGCCCAGGGGTGAATCAGCCCCAGCATTTT
V gene: TRBV12-5; clone size: .; J gene: TRBJ2-1; D gene: TRBD2; CDR3 protein: CASGLVLAGPYNEQFF; CDR3 DNA: TGTGCTAGTGGTTTGGTTCTAGCGGGTCCCTACAATGAGCAGTTCTTC
V gene: TRBV5-8; clone size: .; J gene: TRBJ2-1; D gene: TRBD1; CDR3 protein: CASSRDRGRFEQFF; CDR3 DNA: TGTGCCAGCAGCCGGGACAGGGGGCGATTTGAGCAGTTCTTC
V gene: TRBV5-1; clone size: .; J gene: TRBJ2-5; D gene: TRBD1; CDR3 protein: CASSLATGGGETQYF; CDR3 DNA: TGCGCCAGCAGCTTAGCGACAGGGGGCGGAGAGACCCAGTACTTC
V gene: TRBV11-2; clone size: .; J gene: TRBJ2-3; D gene: TRBD2; CDR3 protein: CASSLGTSGTDTQYF; CDR3 DNA: TGTGCCAGCAGCTTGGGGACTAGCGGCACAGATACGCAGTATTTT
V gene: TRBV2; clone size: .; J gene: TRBJ1-5; D gene: TRBD1; CDR3 protein: CASSITGTGSQPQHF; CDR3 DNA: TGTGCCAGCAGTATTACCGGGACAGGGAGTCAGCCCCAGCATTTT
V gene: TRBV2; clone size: .; J gene: TRBJ1-1; D gene: .; CDR3 protein: CASREVEAFF; CDR3 DNA: TGTGCCAGCAGGGAGGTTGAAGCTTTCTTT
V gene: TRBV7-9; clone size: .; J gene: TRBJ1-2; D gene: .; CDR3 protein: CASSRGQVYGYTF; CDR3 DNA: TGTGCCAGCAGCCGGGGACAAGTCTATGGCTACACCTTC
V gene: TRBV6-4; clone size: .; J gene: TRBJ2-1; D gene: .; CDR3 protein: CASSELSGYGEQFF; CDR3 DNA: TGTGCCAGCAGTGAGCTATCGGGGTACGGTGAGCAGTTCTTC
V gene: TRBV5-1; clone size: once; J gene: TRBJ2-3; D gene: .; CDR3 protein: CASSSATDTQYF; CDR3 DNA: TGCGCCAGCAGTTCAGCTACAGATACGCAGTATTTT
V gene: TRBV6-6; clone size: .; J gene: TRBJ2-7; D gene: TRBD1; CDR3 protein: CASSYRDRARYEQYF; CDR3 DNA: TGTGCCAGCAGTTACCGGGACAGGGCCCGATACGAGCAGTACTTC
V gene: TRBV5-4; clone size: .; J gene: TRBJ2-2; D gene: TRBD1; CDR3 protein: CASSRTGTENTGELFF; CDR3 DNA: TGTGCCAGCAGCCGGACAGGCACAGAGAACACCGGGGAGCTGTTTTTT
V gene: TRBV7-2; clone size: .; J gene: TRBJ1-2; D gene: .; CDR3 protein: CASSRYYTESSGYTF; CDR3 DNA: TGTGCCAGCAGCCGATATTACACGGAATCGAGCGGCTACACCTTC
V gene: TRBV9; clone size: once; J gene: TRBJ2-1; D gene: TRBD2; CDR3 protein: CASSVRTSGAGEQFF; CDR3 DNA: TGTGCCAGCAGCGTCAGGACTAGCGGGGCCGGTGAGCAGTTCTTC
V gene: TRBV4-1; clone size: .; J gene: TRBJ2-2; D gene: .; CDR3 protein: CASSQDPRVGELFF; CDR3 DNA: TGCGCCAGCAGCCAAGATCCTCGTGTCGGGGAGCTGTTTTTT
V gene: TRBV7-3; clone size: .; J gene: TRBJ2-5; D gene: .; CDR3 protein: CASSLNPYQETQYF; CDR3 DNA: TGTGCCAGCAGCCTAAACCCGTACCAAGAGACCCAGTACTTC